A single sample gave rise to the 24 T cell receptor beta chains below, sequenced in a study of shared clonotypes between healthy human individuals. Only CD45RO-negative cells positively selected for CCR7 counted as naive CD8 cells, so terminally differentiated effector memory CD45RA+ cells were excluded. Method: immunoSEQ multiplex PCR; TCRdb's copy keeps in-frame clones and lacks some. The sample lists millions of clones, less than 95% occurring once. The specimen was naive CD8+ T cells sorted from blood. The receptors here all came from a man aged 18 to 30 in good health.

About this clone itself: Distinct nucleotide sequences in the sample also encode this CDR3. This chain joins TRBV7-8 and TRBJ1-1; D uncertain. Germline-derived CDR1 and CDR2 are SGHVS and FQNEAQ. The V end was cut by 3 bases, the J end by 0 bases, with 5 bases between. The CDR3 is 13 residues long. CDR3 region: CASSFGLNTEAFF. The CDR3 nucleotides are TGTGCCAGCAGCTTCGGACTGAACACTGAAGCTTTCTTT.

This clone was seen just once. The chain uses TRBV19 and TRBJ2-1, with 8 bases identical to TRBD2. This CDR3 has 16 amino acids. CDR1 LNHDA and CDR2 SQIVND come from the germline V gene (reference sequence). V lost 1 base to trimming and J lost 4 bases; unmatched junction nucleotides: 6. The CDR3 bases are TGTGCCAGTAGTATAGGGGCAGCGGGGGTGTACAATGAGCAGTTCTTC. It is translated as CASSIGAAGVYNEQFF.

This clone was counted once. This chain joins TRBV4-2 and TRBJ2-3; 8 bases line up with TRBD2. V trimming: 0 bases; J trimming: 4 bases; junction bases outside the gene matches: 9. The CDR3 consists of 17 residues. Germline CDR1 is LGHNA and CDR2 is YNFKEQ. The chain's CDR3 is CASSQDGEGLVADTQYF. CDR3 DNA: TGTGCCAGCAGCCAAGACGGGGAGGGACTAGTCGCAGATACGCAGTATTTT.

The V call is TRBV7-9, the J call TRBJ2-7; TRBD2 is a possible D gene (6 bases). V was pared by 4 bases and J by 6 bases, with 13 bases between. The CDR3 has 13 residues. CDR1 is SEHNR and CDR2 is FQNEAQ in the germline V gene (reference sequence). CDR3 sequence reads: CASSWDSVGEQYF. Here the CDR3 DNA reads TGTGCCAGCAGCTGGGACTCCGTGGGCGAGCAGTACTTC.

The genes are TRBV6-5 and TRBJ2-3, with TRBD2 matching over 11 bases. The CDR3 has 15 residues. The J segment lost 4 bases and the V segment lost 8 bases, leaving 8 bases of the junction unmatched. Germline V gene lookup returns CDR1 MNHEY and CDR2 SVGAGI. The CDR3 region has the DNA TGTGCCAGCGCTCTATTTAGCGGGGGGGCAGATACGCAGTATTTT. This translates into CASALFSGGADTQYF.

V and J are TRBV4-1 and TRBJ2-7; 12 bases line up with TRBD2. V lost 2 bases to trimming and J lost 2 bases; unmatched junction nucleotides: 4. CDR1 is MGHRA and CDR2 is YSYEKL in the germline V gene. This CDR3 is 16 amino acids long. CDR3 coding DNA: TGCGCCAGCAGCCAAAAACTAGCGGGGGGTACCTACGAGCAGTACTTC. It yields the protein CASSQKLAGGTYEQYF.

Comment on this clone: At the DNA level, this CDR3 is encoded by other sequences in the same sample as well. The rearrangement joins TRBV27 to TRBJ2-7; TRBD2 is a possible D gene (6 bases). Trimming cost V 5 bases and J 1 base, with 18 bases left between them. The CDR3 length is 16 residues. Germline assignment: CDR1 MNHEY and CDR2 SMNVEV (reference sequence). CDR3 protein: CASSPSGGERSYEQYF. The CDR3 DNA follows: TGTGCCAGCAGTCCCTCAGGCGGGGAACGGTCCTACGAGCAGTACTTC.

This rearrangement joins TRBV27 to TRBJ2-5; no clear D gene. The CDR3 consists of 15 residues. V was trimmed by 4 bases and J by 2 bases, leaving 14 bases between them. The germline V gene encodes CDR1 MNHEY and CDR2 SMNVEV (reference sequence). In nucleotides, the CDR3 is TGTGCCAGCAGTTCCTTAACCCCGGTACAAGAGACCCAGTACTTC. Translating gives CASSSLTPVQETQYF.

The chain carries TRBV6-5 and TRBJ2-1; 8 bases are a match to TRBD1. The germline V gene encodes CDR1 MNHEY and CDR2 SVGAGI. Trimming took 0 bases from V and 10 from J; bases not matched to a gene: 5. The CDR3 is made up of 14 amino acids. The CDR3 here is CASSYSEQGGEQFF. Written as DNA, the CDR3 is TGTGCCAGCAGTTACTCTGAACAGGGGGGCGAGCAGTTCTTC.

This sequence joins TRBV5-1 and TRBJ2-7; D possibly corresponds to TRBD2 (6 bases). Between the trimmed V and J ends, which lost 5 bases and 4 bases, there was a span of 22 bases. The CDR3 has 16 amino acids. The germline V gene has CDR1 SGHRS and CDR2 YFSETQ. In DNA form, the CDR3 reads TGCGCCAGCAGGCTAGCGATAGGCCAGGGAATGTACGAGCAGTACTTC. It encodes CASRLAIGQGMYEQYF.

V is TRBV6-5 and J is TRBJ1-4; D is uncertain. Germline CDR1 is MNHEY and CDR2 is SVGAGI. Trimming cost V 0 bases and J 13 bases, with 12 bases left between them. CDR3 length equals 13 residues. CDR3 protein: CASSYSEGWGLFF. In DNA, the CDR3 is TGTGCCAGCAGTTACTCGGAGGGATGGGGACTGTTTTTT.

The V and J genes are TRBV6-5 and TRBJ2-7, with D possibly being TRBD1 or TRBD2 (5 bases each). V was shortened by 3 bases and J by 6 bases, with 12 bases between the two germline ends. Germline CDR1 is MNHEY and CDR2 is SVGAGI. The CDR3 length is 13 residues. The CDR3 DNA follows: TGTGCCAGCAGTTATATGCAGGGAGTCGAGCAGTACTTC. Amino acids: CASSYMQGVEQYF.

V is TRBV27 and J is TRBJ2-1, with D possibly called TRBD1 or TRBD2 (5 bases each). V lost 5 bases, J lost 3 bases, and 20 bases lay in between. Looked up from germline, CDR1 is MNHEY and CDR2 is SMNVEV (reference sequence). The length of the CDR3 is 17 residues. CDR3 in DNA: TGTGCCAGCAGTCACCCCTCGGGGACGAGCGACTACAATGAGCAGTTCTTC. It is translated as CASSHPSGTSDYNEQFF.

This rearrangement joins TRBV7-9 to TRBJ2-1; TRBD2 agrees at 13 bases. This CDR3 contains 15 residues. The ends lost 3 bases at V and 9 bases at J; junction bases unmatched: 5. CDR1 is SEHNR, CDR2 FQNEAQ, per germline (reference sequence). The CDR3 reads CASSFLGLAGFEQFF. CDR3 nucleotides: TGTGCCAGCAGCTTCTTGGGACTAGCGGGGTTTGAGCAGTTCTTC.

The chain couples TRBV5-1 to TRBJ2-7; tentative D call: TRBD2 (5 bases). Germline-derived CDR1 and CDR2 are SGHRS and YFSETQ. The CDR3 totals 15 residues. V dropped 0 bases and J dropped 4 bases, with 14 bases sitting between them. This chain's CDR3 is CASSLALIGEYEQYF. The DNA of the CDR3 is TGCGCCAGCAGCTTGGCTCTCATCGGGGAATACGAGCAGTACTTC.

The chain uses TRBV10-3 and TRBJ1-2; D gene ambiguous. This CDR3 is 13 amino acids long. Germline CDR1 reads ENHRY; CDR2 reads SYGVKD. The chain's CDR3 is CATYWAPNYGYTF. The CDR3 nucleotides read TGTGCTACCTACTGGGCACCCAACTATGGCTACACCTTC.

Regarding this clone: One junction end does not reproduce the germline sequence, and a read error may be involved. V gene TRBV30 combines with J gene TRBJ2-1, with TRBD2 as a possible D gene (6 bases). Germline CDR1 is GTSNPN and CDR2 is SVGIG (reference sequence). The CDR3 length is 13 residues. The DNA for the CDR3 is TGTGCCTGGAGTGGGGACTCCAACAATGAGCAGTTCTTC. It translates to CAWSGDSNNEQFF. The full variable domain, completed using reference TRBV30 and TRBJ2-1, is SQTIHQWPATLVQPVGSPLSLECTVEGTSNPNLYWYRQAAGRGLQLLFYSVGIGQISSEVPQNLSASRPQDRQFILSSKKLLLSDSGFYLCAWSGDSNNEQFFGPGTRLTVL.

This chain connects TRBV30 to TRBJ1-3; D gene ambiguous. CDR1 and CDR2 (germline): GTSNPN, SVGIG (reference sequence). Trimming left V 1 base short and J 2 bases short, with 6 bases between. The length of the CDR3 is 13 residues. The CDR3 loop is CAWSENPGNTIYF. The CDR3 bases are TGTGCCTGGAGTGAAAATCCTGGAAACACCATATATTTT.

V gene TRBV2 combines with J gene TRBJ2-7; 7 bases are shared with TRBD1. The germline CDR1 and CDR2 sequences are SNHLY and FYNNEI. Trimming took 6 bases from V and 2 from J; bases not matched to a gene: 7. This CDR3 comprises 14 residues. For the CDR3, the DNA is TGTGCCAGCAGGGGCACAGGGGTCCCCTACGAGCAGTACTTC. Its protein product is CASRGTGVPYEQYF.

The genes are TRBV20-1 and TRBJ2-1; D possibly uses TRBD1 or TRBD2 (5 bases each). In germline, CDR1 is DFQATT, CDR2 SNEGSKA (reference sequence). The CDR3 is 11 residues long. Trimming stripped 6 bases from V and 10 bases from J, with 13 bases between. The CDR3 DNA sequence: TGCAGTGCAGGGACCCCAGGCGAGCAGTTCTTC. Amino acid sequence: CSAGTPGEQFF.

The V and J genes are TRBV7-9 and TRBJ2-5; weak D call: TRBD1 (5 bases). Trimming pared 1 base from V and 5 bases from J, leaving 14 bases between. The CDR3 totals 15 residues. CDR1 and CDR2 (germline): SEHNR, FQNEAQ (reference sequence). The CDR3 DNA is TGTGCCAGCAGCTTAGTAGGGGAATGGCGGGAGACCCAGTACTTC. It codes for CASSLVGEWRETQYF.

The chain combines TRBV11-2 with TRBJ1-5, with TRBD1 matching 9 bases. CDR3 length equals 13 residues. Germline CDR1 is SGHAT and CDR2 is FQNNGV. Losses at the gene ends were 5 bases for V and 6 bases for J; bases not matched to a gene: 2. CDR3 in amino acids: CASSRTGVQPQHF. The CDR3 nucleotides are TGTGCCAGCAGCCGGACAGGGGTTCAGCCCCAGCATTTT.

J is TRBJ2-2 and V is TRBV4-1, with 7 bases identical to TRBD2. This CDR3 has 15 amino acids. CDR1 MGHRA and CDR2 YSYEKL come from the germline V gene. After removal of 2 bases from V and 3 bases from J, the junction contained 3 bases not matched to a gene. CDR3 DNA: TGCGCCAGCAGCCAATCCACTAGCGACACCGGGGAGCTGTTTTTT. This encodes CASSQSTSDTGELFF.

The rearrangement joins TRBV28 to TRBJ2-7; tentative D call: TRBD1 (6 bases). With 6 bases removed from V and 2 bases from J, the gap between germline ends came to 14 bases. This CDR3 is built from 14 residues. CDR1 is MDHEN, CDR2 SYDVKM, per germline. The DNA of the CDR3 is TGTGCCAGCAGCCACAGGGTTGGAACCTACGAGCAGTACTTC. It yields the protein CASSHRVGTYEQYF.